The rows below give T cell receptor beta chains drawn from one sample of a study of regulatory T cells in long-lasting Graves disease. Using its own MiXCR run on the multiplex PCR reads, TCRdb lists one record per CDR3 protein. Of around 480,000 distinct CDR3 sequences listed, roughly a sixth are singletons. These data are also associated with another study on T cells in Graves' hyperthyroidism and ophthalmopathy.

The sequenced sample was peripheral blood mononuclear cells (PBMCs), obtained at new diagnosis, from a patient treated with antithyroid drugs. The receptors stem from a woman aged 35-65 years with Graves disease. Both conserved end residues are part of each CDR3. Fields, in order: CDR3 length, D gene, V gene, clone size, J gene, CDR3 protein, CDR3 DNA. The D gene is left open where the match is weak. The size field is filled for only some rows; it gives once, few, many or a size class.

15	TRBD2	TRBV11-3	-	TRBJ2-7	CASSRVAGASYEQYF	TGTGCCAGCAGCCGTGTAGCGGGGGCGTCCTACGAGCAGTACTTC
14	TRBD1	TRBV27	many	TRBJ2-7	CASRRDRVSYEQYF	TGTGCCAGCCGCCGGGACAGGGTCTCCTACGAGCAGTACTTC
17	TRBD1	TRBV28	-	TRBJ1-4	CASTLTPGGQGEAKLFF	TGTGCCAGCACCCTTACTCCGGGAGGACAGGGGGAGGCAAAACTGTTTTTT
14	TRBD1	TRBV2	-	TRBJ1-1	CASSRDRGHTEAFF	TGTGCCAGCAGTCGGGACAGGGGGCACACTGAAGCTTTCTTT
13	-	TRBV12-3/TRBV12-4	many	TRBJ1-1	CASSDSMNTEAFF	TGTGCCAGCAGTGACAGTATGAACACTGAAGCTTTCTTT
20	-	TRBV6-1	many	TRBJ1-6	CASSDGRSRRPTGWGSPLHF	TGTGCCAGCAGTGATGGAAGGTCGAGGAGGCCCACGGGATGGGGATCACCCCTCCACTTT
14	TRBD2	TRBV7-6	-	TRBJ2-1	CASSLEAGGNEQFF	TGTGCCAGCAGCTTAGAGGCCGGGGGGAATGAGCAGTTCTTC
14	-	TRBV12-3/TRBV12-4	few	TRBJ2-3	CASSLPGGANTQYF	TGTGCCAGCAGTTTACCCGGGGGCGCAAATACGCAGTATTTT
14	-	TRBV5-1	-	TRBJ2-3	CASRVADHTDTQYF	TGCGCCAGCAGAGTCGCGGACCACACAGATACGCAGTATTTT
15	TRBD2	TRBV5-1	-	TRBJ2-3	CASSRERGLADTQYF	TGCGCCAGCAGCCGGGAGCGGGGGCTCGCAGATACGCAGTATTTT
13	-	TRBV11-2	many	TRBJ1-1	CASSRNIVTEAFF	TGTGCCAGCAGCCGAAACATAGTCACTGAAGCTTTCTTT
19	-	TRBV12-5	many	TRBJ1-5	CASGLVRRGLYDSNQPQHF	TGTGCTAGTGGTTTGGTAAGGAGGGGTCTGTATGATAGCAATCAGCCCCAGCATTTT
14	-	TRBV28	-	TRBJ1-5	CASSFSYRNQPQHF	TGTGCCAGCAGTTTCAGTTATCGCAATCAGCCCCAGCATTTT
18	-	TRBV27	few	TRBJ2-7	CASSLSSVGTLSSYEQYF	TGTGCCAGCAGTTTGTCCTCCGTCGGGACGTTAAGCTCCTACGAGCAGTACTTC
18	-	TRBV6-2/TRBV6-3	many	TRBJ2-3	CASSYMQIDEESTDTQYF	TGTGCCAGCAGTTACATGCAGATAGACGAGGAAAGCACAGATACGCAGTATTTT
16	-	TRBV7-9	many	TRBJ2-1	CASSLGGRSSYNEQFF	TGTGCCAGCAGCTTAGGCGGCAGGAGCTCCTACAATGAGCAGTTCTTC
19	TRBD1	TRBV6-1	few	TRBJ2-2	CATRNSPGQGLLGTGELFF	TGTGCCACCAGGAACTCACCGGGACAGGGGCTTTTGGGCACCGGGGAGCTGTTTTTT
16	TRBD1	TRBV7-9	few	TRBJ1-5	CASSTGTGVSNQPQHF	TGTGCCAGCAGTACCGGGACAGGGGTTAGCAATCAGCCCCAGCATTTT
15	TRBD1	TRBV7-6	few	TRBJ2-2	CASSRRDSRTGELFF	TGTGCCAGCAGCCGCCGGGACAGTCGAACCGGGGAGCTGTTTTTT
17	TRBD1	TRBV10-1	many	TRBJ1-1	CASSENFGRGRDTEAFF	TGCGCCAGCAGTGAGAATTTCGGAAGGGGGCGAGACACTGAAGCTTTCTTT